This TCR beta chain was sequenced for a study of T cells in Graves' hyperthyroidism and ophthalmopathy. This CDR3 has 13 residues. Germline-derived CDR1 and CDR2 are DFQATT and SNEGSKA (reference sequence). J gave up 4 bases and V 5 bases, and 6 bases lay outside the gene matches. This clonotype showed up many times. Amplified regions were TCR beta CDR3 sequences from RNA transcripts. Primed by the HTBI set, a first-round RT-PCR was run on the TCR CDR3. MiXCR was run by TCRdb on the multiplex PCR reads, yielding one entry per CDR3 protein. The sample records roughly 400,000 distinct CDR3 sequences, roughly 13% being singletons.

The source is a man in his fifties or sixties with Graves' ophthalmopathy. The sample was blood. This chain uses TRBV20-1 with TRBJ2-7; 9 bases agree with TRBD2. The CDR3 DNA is TGCAGTGCTCTTAGCGGGAGCGAATACGAGCAGTACTTC. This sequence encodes CSALSGSEYEQYF.